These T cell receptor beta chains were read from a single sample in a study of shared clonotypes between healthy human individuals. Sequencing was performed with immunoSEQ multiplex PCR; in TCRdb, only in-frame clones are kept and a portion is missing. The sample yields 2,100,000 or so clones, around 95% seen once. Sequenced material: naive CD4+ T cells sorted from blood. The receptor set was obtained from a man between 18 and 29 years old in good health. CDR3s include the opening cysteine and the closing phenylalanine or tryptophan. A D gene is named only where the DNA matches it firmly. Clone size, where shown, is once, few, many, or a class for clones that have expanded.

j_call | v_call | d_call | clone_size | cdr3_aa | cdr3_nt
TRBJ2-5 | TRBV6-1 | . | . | CASRLGGRETQYF | TGTGCCAGCAGGTTGGGCGGGCGAGAGACCCAGTACTTC
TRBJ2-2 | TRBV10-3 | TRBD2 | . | CAITQREGGPEGTGELFF | TGTGCCATCACCCAGCGGGAGGGGGGACCTGAGGGCACCGGGGAGCTGTTTTTT
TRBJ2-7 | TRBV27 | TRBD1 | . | CASVSLGQGRYEQYF | TGTGCCAGCGTTAGTTTGGGACAGGGCAGGTACGAGCAGTACTTC
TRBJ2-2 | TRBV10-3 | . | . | CAISEGPTGELFF | TGTGCCATCAGTGAGGGTCCAACCGGGGAGCTGTTTTTT
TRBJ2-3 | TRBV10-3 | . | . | CAITGGSDTQYF | TGTGCCATCACGGGCGGATCAGATACGCAGTATTTT
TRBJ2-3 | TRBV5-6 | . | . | CASSLGAEITDTQYF | TGTGCCAGCAGCTTGGGGGCGGAGATTACAGATACGCAGTATTTT
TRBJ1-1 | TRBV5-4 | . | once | CASSLERGLKSFF | TGTGCCAGCAGCTTGGAGCGGGGACTCAAGTCTTTCTTT
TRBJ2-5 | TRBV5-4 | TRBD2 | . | CASSEGTSGSQKTQYF | TGTGCCAGCAGCGAGGGGACTAGCGGGAGTCAAAAGACCCAGTACTTC
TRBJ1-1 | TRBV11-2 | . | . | CASSITQGTTEAFF | TGTGCCAGCAGCATAACACAGGGTACCACTGAAGCTTTCTTT
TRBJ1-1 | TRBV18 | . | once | CASSPRNNLNTEAFF | TGTGCCAGCTCACCACGGAACAATTTGAACACTGAAGCTTTCTTT
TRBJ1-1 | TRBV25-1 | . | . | CASSEHMNTEAFF | TGTGCCAGCAGTGAACACATGAACACTGAAGCTTTCTTT
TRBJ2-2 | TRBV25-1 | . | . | CASRPGAGRTTGELFF | TGTGCCAGCAGACCCGGGGCAGGGCGCACTACCGGGGAGCTGTTTTTT
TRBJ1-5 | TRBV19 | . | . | CASSIGEMHSNQPQHF | TGTGCCAGTAGTATAGGGGAGATGCATAGCAATCAGCCCCAGCATTTT
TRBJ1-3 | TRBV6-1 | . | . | CASSETKGRSGNTIYF | TGTGCCAGCAGTGAAACTAAGGGCCGCTCTGGAAACACCATATATTTT
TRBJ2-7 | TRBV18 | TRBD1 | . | CASSPRGDRVYEQYF | TGTGCCAGCTCACCTCGAGGGGACAGGGTCTACGAGCAGTACTTC
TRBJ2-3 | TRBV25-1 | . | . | CASSRASLGEDTQYF | TGTGCCAGCAGTCGGGCCAGCCTTGGGGAAGATACGCAGTATTTT
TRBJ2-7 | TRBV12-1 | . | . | CASSGTGGEQYF | TGTGCCAGCAGCGGGACAGGGGGCGAGCAGTACTTC
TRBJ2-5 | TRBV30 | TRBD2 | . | CAWRSGTGTQYF | TGTGCCTGGAGGAGCGGGACCGGGACCCAGTACTTC
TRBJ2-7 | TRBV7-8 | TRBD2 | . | CASSLGTSGGARQYF | TGTGCCAGCAGCCTGGGGACTAGCGGGGGGGCAAGGCAGTACTTC
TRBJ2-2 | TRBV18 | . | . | CASSPRLAELTGELFF | TGTGCCAGCTCGCCGCGGTTAGCGGAACTGACCGGGGAGCTGTTTTTT
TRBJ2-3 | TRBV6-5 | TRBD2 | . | CASSRGDLRTDTQYF | TGTGCCAGCAGCCGGGGGGACCTCCGCACAGATACGCAGTATTTT
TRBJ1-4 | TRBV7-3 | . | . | CASSELKGIRDEKLFF | TGTGCCAGCAGCGAACTCAAAGGGATTCGGGATGAAAAACTGTTTTTT
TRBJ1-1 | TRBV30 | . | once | CAWSRDGASTEAFF | TGTGCCTGGAGTAGAGACGGGGCGAGCACTGAAGCTTTCTTT
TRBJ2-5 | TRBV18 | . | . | CASSPGTLEIETQYF | TGTGCCAGCTCACCCGGGACTCTTGAGATAGAGACCCAGTACTTC
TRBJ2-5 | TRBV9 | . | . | CASSARSQETQYF | TGTGCCAGCAGCGCCCGCTCCCAAGAGACCCAGTACTTC
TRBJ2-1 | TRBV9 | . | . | CASSVAGASSYNEQFF | TGTGCCAGCAGCGTAGCGGGAGCGAGCTCCTACAATGAGCAGTTCTTC
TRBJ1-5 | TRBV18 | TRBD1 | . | CASSQGASNQPQHF | TGTGCCAGCTCACAGGGGGCCAGCAATCAGCCCCAGCATTTT
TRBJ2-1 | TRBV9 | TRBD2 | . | CASSKRVGGGSRGDEQFF | TGTGCCAGCAGCAAACGAGTCGGAGGCGGGAGTCGGGGCGATGAGCAGTTCTTC
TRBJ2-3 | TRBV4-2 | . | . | CASDKALRLAGQTDTQYF | TGTGCCAGTGACAAAGCCTTAAGGCTGGCAGGGCAGACAGATACGCAGTATTTT
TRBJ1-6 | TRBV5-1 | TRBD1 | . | CASSPGQGGSPLHF | TGCGCCAGCAGCCCGGGACAGGGTGGGTCACCCCTCCACTTT
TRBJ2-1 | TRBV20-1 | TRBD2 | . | CSAPGLAEQFF | TGCAGTGCTCCTGGACTAGCGGAGCAGTTCTTC
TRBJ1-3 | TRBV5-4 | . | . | CASSQDGRAGNTIYF | TGTGCCAGCAGCCAAGATGGGCGAGCTGGAAACACCATATATTTT
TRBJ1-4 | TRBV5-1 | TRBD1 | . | CASSLTGGYEKLFF | TGCGCCAGCAGCTTGACAGGGGGCTACGAAAAACTGTTTTTT
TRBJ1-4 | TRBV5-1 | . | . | CASSLEGQGEKLFF | TGCGCCAGCAGCCTCGAGGGCCAGGGTGAAAAACTGTTTTTT
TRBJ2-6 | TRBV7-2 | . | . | CASSPTRGANVLTF | TGTGCCAGCAGCCCCACGCGGGGGGCCAACGTCCTGACTTTC
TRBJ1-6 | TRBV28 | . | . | CASRTPGVRSPLHF | TGTGCCAGCAGAACTCCAGGGGTCAGGTCACCCCTCCACTTT
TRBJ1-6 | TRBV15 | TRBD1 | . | CATSRDRERSSPLHF | TGTGCCACCAGCAGGGACAGGGAGAGGTCGTCACCCCTCCACTTT
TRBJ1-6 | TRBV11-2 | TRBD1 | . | CASSLVTGGSPLHF | TGTGCCAGCAGCTTAGTCACAGGGGGATCACCCCTCCACTTT
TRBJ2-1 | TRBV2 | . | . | CASSEHSSYNEQFF | TGTGCCAGCAGTGAACACAGCTCCTACAATGAGCAGTTCTTC
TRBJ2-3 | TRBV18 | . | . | CASSPPKSADTQYF | TGTGCCAGCTCACCACCTAAGTCGGCAGATACGCAGTATTTT
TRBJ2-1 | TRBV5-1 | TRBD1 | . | CASGKGQGAGNEQFF | TGCGCCAGCGGAAAGGGACAGGGGGCCGGAAATGAGCAGTTCTTC
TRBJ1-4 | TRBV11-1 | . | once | CASSAGRSNEKLFF | TGTGCCAGCAGTGCGGGACGGAGCAATGAAAAACTGTTTTTT
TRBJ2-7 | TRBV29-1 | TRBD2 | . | CSVEKAGGVSYEQYF | TGCAGCGTTGAAAAAGCGGGGGGCGTTTCCTACGAGCAGTACTTC
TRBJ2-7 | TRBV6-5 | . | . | CASTRGGEQYF | TGTGCCAGCACACGAGGGGGCGAGCAGTACTTC
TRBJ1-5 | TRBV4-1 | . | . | CASSQVNAGGNQPQHF | TGCGCCAGCAGCCAAGTCAATGCCGGAGGCAATCAGCCCCAGCATTTT
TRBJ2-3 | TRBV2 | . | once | CASSDTGWSDTQYF | TGTGCCAGCAGTGATACAGGTTGGTCAGATACGCAGTATTTT
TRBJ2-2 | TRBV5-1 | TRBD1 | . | CASSDQRTGGLNTGELFF | TGCGCCAGCAGCGATCAGAGGACAGGGGGCCTAAACACCGGGGAGCTGTTTTTT
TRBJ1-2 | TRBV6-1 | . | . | CASSERVNYGYTF | TGTGCCAGCAGTGAAAGGGTAAACTATGGCTACACCTTC
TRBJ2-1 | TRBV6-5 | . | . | CASSYSTGLYNEQFF | TGTGCCAGCAGTTATTCGACAGGCCTATACAATGAGCAGTTCTTC
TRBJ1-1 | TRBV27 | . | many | CASSLSWGRTEAFF | TGTGCCAGCAGTTTATCTTGGGGTAGAACTGAAGCTTTCTTT
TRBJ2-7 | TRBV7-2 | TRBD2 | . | CASSTLAEPPYEQYF | TGTGCCAGCAGCACCCTAGCGGAGCCCCCCTACGAGCAGTACTTC
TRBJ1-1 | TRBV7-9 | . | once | CASRVGEGTEAFF | TGTGCCAGCAGAGTGGGGGAGGGGACTGAAGCTTTCTTT
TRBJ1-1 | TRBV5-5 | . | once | CASSLMFTVNTEAFF | TGTGCCAGCAGTTTAATGTTTACAGTGAACACTGAAGCTTTCTTT
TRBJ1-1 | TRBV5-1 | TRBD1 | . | CASSQGTGGTAFF | TGCGCCAGCAGCCAAGGGACAGGGGGTACAGCTTTCTTT